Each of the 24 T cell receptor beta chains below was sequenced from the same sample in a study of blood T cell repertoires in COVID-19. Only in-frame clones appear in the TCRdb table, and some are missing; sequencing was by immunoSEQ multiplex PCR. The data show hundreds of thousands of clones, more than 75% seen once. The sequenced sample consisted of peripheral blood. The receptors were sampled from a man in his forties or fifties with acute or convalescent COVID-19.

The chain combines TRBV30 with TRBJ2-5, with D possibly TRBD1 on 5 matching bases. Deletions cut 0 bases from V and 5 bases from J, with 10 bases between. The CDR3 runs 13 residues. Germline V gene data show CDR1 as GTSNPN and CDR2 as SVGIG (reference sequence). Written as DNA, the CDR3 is TGTGCCTGGAGTGTTAACAGGCCCGAGACCCAGTACTTC. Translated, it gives CAWSVNRPETQYF.

This CDR3 reads CASSLRWGRETQYF. Written as DNA, the CDR3 is TGTGCCAGCAGCTTAAGGTGGGGGCGAGAGACCCAGTACTTC. The chain uses TRBV11-2 and TRBJ2-5; weak D call: TRBD1 (6 bases). Germline loops: CDR1 SGHAT, CDR2 FQNNGV. The CDR3 extends over 14 amino acids. V gave up 2 bases and J gave up 4 bases, with 11 bases separating them.

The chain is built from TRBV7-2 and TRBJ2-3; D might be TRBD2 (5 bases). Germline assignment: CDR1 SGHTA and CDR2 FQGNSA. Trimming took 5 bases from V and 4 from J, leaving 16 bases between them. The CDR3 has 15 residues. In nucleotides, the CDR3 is TGTGCCAGCAGCCCGAGACTAATCTACCCAGATACGCAGTATTTT. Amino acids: CASSPRLIYPDTQYF.

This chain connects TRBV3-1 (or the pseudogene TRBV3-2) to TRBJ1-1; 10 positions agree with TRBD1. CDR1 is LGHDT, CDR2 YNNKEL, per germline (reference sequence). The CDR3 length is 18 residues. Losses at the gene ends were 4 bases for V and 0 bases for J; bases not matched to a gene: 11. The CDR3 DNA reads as TGTGCCAGCAGCCCCCACCGGACAGGGGGGGGGATGAACACTGAAGCTTTCTTT. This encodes CASSPHRTGGGMNTEAFF.

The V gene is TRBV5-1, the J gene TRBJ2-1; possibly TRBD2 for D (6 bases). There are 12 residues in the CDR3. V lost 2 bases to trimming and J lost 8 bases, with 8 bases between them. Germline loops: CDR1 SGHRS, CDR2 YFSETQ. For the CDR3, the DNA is TGCGCCAGCAGCTTCACGGGGGATGAGCAGTTCTTC. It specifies CASSFTGDEQFF.

The CDR3 DNA reads as TGTGCCAGCAGGGACAGGATCTCGTCCTACGAGCAGTACTTC. This gives the protein CASRDRISSYEQYF. The chain carries TRBV2 and TRBJ2-7, with TRBD1 identical over 7 bases. Germline-derived CDR1 and CDR2 are SNHLY and FYNNEI. This CDR3 has 14 residues. J was trimmed by 1 base and V by 6 bases; bases with no gene match: 6.

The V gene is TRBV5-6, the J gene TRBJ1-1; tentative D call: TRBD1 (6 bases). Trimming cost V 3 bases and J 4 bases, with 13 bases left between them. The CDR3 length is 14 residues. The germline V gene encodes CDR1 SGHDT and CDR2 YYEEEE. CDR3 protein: CASSYGTPGTEAFF. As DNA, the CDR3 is TGTGCCAGCAGCTACGGGACACCTGGCACTGAAGCTTTCTTT.

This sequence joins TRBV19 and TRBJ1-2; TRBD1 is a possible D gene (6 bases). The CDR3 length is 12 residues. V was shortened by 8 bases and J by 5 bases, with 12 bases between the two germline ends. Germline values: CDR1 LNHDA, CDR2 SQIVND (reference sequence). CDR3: CASSQGGYGYTF. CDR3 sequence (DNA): TGTGCCAGTTCACAGGGAGGGTATGGCTACACCTTC.

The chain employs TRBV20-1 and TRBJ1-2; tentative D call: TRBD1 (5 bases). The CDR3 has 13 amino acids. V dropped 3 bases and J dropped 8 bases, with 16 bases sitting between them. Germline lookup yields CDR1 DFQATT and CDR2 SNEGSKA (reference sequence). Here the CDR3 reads CSASPAGDRGYTF. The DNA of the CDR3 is TGCAGTGCTAGTCCGGCGGGGGATCGCGGCTACACCTTC.

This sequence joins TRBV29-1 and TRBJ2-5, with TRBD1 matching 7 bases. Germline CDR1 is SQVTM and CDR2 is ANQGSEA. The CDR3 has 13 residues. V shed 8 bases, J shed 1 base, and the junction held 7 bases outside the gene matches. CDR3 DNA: TGCAGCTCTAAAGGACAGGTCCAAGAGACCCAGTACTTC. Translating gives CSSKGQVQETQYF.

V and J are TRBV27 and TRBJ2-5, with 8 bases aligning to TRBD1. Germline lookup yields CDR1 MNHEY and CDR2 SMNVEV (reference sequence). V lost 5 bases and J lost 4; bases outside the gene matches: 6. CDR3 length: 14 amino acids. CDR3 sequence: CASSRTGYGETQYF. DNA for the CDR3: TGTGCCAGCAGTAGGACAGGGTACGGAGAGACCCAGTACTTC.

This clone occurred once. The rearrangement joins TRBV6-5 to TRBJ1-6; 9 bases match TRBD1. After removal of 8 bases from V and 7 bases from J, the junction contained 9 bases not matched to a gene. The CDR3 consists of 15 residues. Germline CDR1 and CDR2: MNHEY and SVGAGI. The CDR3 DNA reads TGTGCCAGCGGATTTAACGACAGGGGGAATTCACCCCTCCACTTT. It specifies CASGFNDRGNSPLHF.

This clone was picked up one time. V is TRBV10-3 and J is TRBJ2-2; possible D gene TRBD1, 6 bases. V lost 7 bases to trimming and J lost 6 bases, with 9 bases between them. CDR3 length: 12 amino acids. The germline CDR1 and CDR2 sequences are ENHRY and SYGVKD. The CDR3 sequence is CAITQGSGELFF. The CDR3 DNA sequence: TGTGCCATCACCCAGGGGTCCGGGGAGCTGTTTTTT.

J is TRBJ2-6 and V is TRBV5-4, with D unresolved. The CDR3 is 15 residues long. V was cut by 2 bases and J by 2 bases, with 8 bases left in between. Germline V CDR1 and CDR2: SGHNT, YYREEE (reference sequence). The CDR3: CASSFRQTGANVLTF. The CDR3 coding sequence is TGTGCCAGCAGCTTTCGACAAACTGGGGCCAACGTCCTGACTTTC.

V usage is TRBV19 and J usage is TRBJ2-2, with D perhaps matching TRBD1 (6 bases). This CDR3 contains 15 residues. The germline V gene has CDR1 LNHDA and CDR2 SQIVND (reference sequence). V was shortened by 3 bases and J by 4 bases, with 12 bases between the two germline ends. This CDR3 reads CASSIAGQITGELFF. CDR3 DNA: TGTGCCAGTAGTATTGCTGGACAGATCACCGGGGAGCTGTTTTTT.

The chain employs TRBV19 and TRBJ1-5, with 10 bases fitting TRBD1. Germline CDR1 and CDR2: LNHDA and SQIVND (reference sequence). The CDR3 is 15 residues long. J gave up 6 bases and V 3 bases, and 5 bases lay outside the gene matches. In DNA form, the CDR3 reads TGTGCCAGTAGTATTGCAGACAGGGGGCTTCAGCCCCAGCATTTT. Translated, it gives CASSIADRGLQPQHF.

The CDR3 coding sequence is TGCAGCGTTGAAGATCTCTGGACAGTTAATCAGCCCCAGCATTTT. Its translation is CSVEDLWTVNQPQHF. The V and J genes are TRBV29-1 and TRBJ1-5, with a tentative D call TRBD1 (6 bases). CDR3 size: 15 residues. Trimming cost V 0 bases and J 4 bases, with 13 bases left between them. Per the germline V gene, CDR1 is SQVTM and CDR2 is ANQGSEA. The variable domain in full, with the rest retrieved from reference TRBV29-1 and TRBJ1-5, is SAVISQKPSRDICQRGTSLTIQCQVDSQVTMMFWYRQQPGQSLTLIATANQGSEATYESGFVIDKFPISRPNLTFSTLTVSNMSPEDSSIYLCSVEDLWTVNQPQHFGDGTRLSIL.

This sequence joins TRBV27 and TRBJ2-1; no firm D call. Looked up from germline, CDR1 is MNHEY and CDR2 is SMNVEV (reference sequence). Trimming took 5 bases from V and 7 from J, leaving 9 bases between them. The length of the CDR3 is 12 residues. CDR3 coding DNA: TGTGCCAGCAGTCCCCCAGGTAATGAGCAGTTCTTC. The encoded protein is CASSPPGNEQFF.

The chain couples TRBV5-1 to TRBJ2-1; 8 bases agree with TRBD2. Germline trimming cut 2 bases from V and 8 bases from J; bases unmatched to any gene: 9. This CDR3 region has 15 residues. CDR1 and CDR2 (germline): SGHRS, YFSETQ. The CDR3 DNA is TGCGCCAGCAGCTTAGCGGGGGCCCTTGAGGATGAGCAGTTCTTC. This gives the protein CASSLAGALEDEQFF.

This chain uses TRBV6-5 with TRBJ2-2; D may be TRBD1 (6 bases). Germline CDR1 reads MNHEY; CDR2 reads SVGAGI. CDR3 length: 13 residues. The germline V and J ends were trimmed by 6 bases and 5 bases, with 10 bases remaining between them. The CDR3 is CASRTTGTGELFF. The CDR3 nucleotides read TGTGCCAGCAGAACTACAGGGACCGGGGAGCTGTTTTTT.

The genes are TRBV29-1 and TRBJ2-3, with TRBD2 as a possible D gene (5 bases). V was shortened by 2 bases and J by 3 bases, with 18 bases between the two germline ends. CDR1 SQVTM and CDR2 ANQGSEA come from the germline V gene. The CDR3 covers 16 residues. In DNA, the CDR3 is TGCAGCGTTGAACTGGACTCGATCCGAATTACAGATACGCAGTATTTT. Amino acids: CSVELDSIRITDTQYF.

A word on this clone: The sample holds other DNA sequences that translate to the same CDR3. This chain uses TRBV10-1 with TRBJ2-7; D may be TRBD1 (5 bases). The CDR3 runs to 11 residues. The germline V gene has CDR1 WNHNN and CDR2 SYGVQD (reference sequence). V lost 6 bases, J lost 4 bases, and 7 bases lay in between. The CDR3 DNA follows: TGCGCCAGCAGCGCAGGGTACGAGCAGTACTTC. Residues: CASSAGYEQYF.

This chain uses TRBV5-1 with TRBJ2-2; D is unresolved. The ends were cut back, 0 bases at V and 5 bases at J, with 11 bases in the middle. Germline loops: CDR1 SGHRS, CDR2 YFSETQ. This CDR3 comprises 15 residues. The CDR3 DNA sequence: TGCGCCAGCAGCTTGGCCGGTTCGAGAACCGGGGAGCTGTTTTTT. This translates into CASSLAGSRTGELFF. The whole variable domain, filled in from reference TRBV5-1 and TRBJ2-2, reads KAGVTQTPRYLIKTRGQQVTLSCSPISGHRSVSWYQQTPGQGLQFLFEYFSETQRNKGNFPGRFSGRQFSNSRSEMNVSTLELGDSALYLCASSLAGSRTGELFFGEGSRLTVL.

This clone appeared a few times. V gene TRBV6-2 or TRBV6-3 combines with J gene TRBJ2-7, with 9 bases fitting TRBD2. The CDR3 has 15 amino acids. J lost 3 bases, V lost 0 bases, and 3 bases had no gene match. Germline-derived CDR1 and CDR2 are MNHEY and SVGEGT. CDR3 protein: CASSYSLAGSYEQYF. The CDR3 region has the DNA TGTGCCAGCAGTTACTCCCTAGCGGGGAGCTACGAGCAGTACTTC.